This T cell receptor beta chain was observed in a study of T cell responses to AZD1222 COVID-19 vaccine. Study details: Both about-4-week and about-12-week second-dose recipients were combined.

General study points: Of the AZD1222 recipients, only 5 to 7 were seropositive at baseline. Spike-specific TCR breadth and depth grew following two AZD1222 doses.

This CDR3 spans 14 amino acids. The V gene lost 5 bases and the J gene lost 1 base, with 9 bases spanning the gap. From germline, CDR1 is SNHLY and CDR2 FYNNEI. A word on this clone: Its target is unknown.

Assay: immunoSEQ multiplex PCR; the TCRdb copy retains only in-frame clones and omits some. This sample carries over 85,000 clones, around 81% of them seen once, and the ten largest clones take 4% to 5%. This chain uses TRBV2 with TRBJ1-5; D not resolved. The sample was peripheral blood, taken on day 0 of AZD1222 vaccination. The clonotype was recovered from an adult in good health. This CDR3 reads CASSRRQSNQPQHF. DNA of the CDR3: TGTGCCAGCAGTAGAAGGCAGAGCAATCAGCCCCAGCATTTT.